A selection of T cell receptor beta chains follows, all from one sample in a study of cytomegalovirus exposure and HLA in healthy donors. Clones were read by immunoSEQ multiplex PCR, and TCRdb kept only the in-frame ones, dropping some. The table lists about 78,000 clones, under 70% of them singletons. Sequencing input: PBMCs. Receptors were obtained from a young man in good health and CMV-seropositive. Each CDR3 is given with its conserved first and last residue. Each record gives: D gene, V gene, clone size, J gene, CDR3 protein, CDR3 DNA. A D gene is named only where the DNA matches it firmly. A clone size is listed for some rows: how often the clone was seen (once, few, many), or a class if it is expanded.

D gene: TRBD1
V gene: TRBV6-5
clone size: few
J gene: TRBJ1-2
CDR3 protein: CASSGQGAHGYTF
CDR3 DNA: TGTGCCAGCAGTGGACAGGGGGCTCATGGCTACACCTTC

D gene: NA
V gene: TRBV5-4
clone size: NA
J gene: TRBJ2-3
CDR3 protein: CASGGFDTQYF
CDR3 DNA: TGTGCCAGCGGAGGGTTCGATACGCAGTATTTT

D gene: TRBD1
V gene: TRBV5-4
clone size: NA
J gene: TRBJ1-2
CDR3 protein: CASSSRRTGGLLNYGYTF
CDR3 DNA: TGTGCCAGCAGCTCACGTAGGACAGGGGGCTTGTTGAACTATGGCTACACCTTC

D gene: TRBD1
V gene: TRBV18
clone size: NA
J gene: TRBJ2-2
CDR3 protein: CASSPSGQGGTGELFF
CDR3 DNA: TGTGCCAGCTCACCGTCGGGACAGGGAGGGACCGGGGAGCTGTTTTTT

D gene: TRBD1
V gene: TRBV30
clone size: NA
J gene: TRBJ2-5
CDR3 protein: CAWSLVQGFLGETQYF
CDR3 DNA: TGTGCCTGGAGTCTGGTACAGGGGTTTTTGGGAGAGACCCAGTACTTC

D gene: TRBD1
V gene: TRBV4-2
clone size: once
J gene: TRBJ2-1
CDR3 protein: CASSQGDRDNEQFF
CDR3 DNA: TGTGCCAGCAGCCAAGGGGACAGGGACAATGAGCAGTTCTTC

D gene: TRBD1
V gene: TRBV7-3
clone size: NA
J gene: TRBJ2-2
CDR3 protein: CASSSRQGGTGELFF
CDR3 DNA: TGTGCCAGCAGCTCACGACAGGGCGGCACCGGGGAGCTGTTTTTT

D gene: TRBD2
V gene: TRBV13
clone size: few
J gene: TRBJ2-7
CDR3 protein: CASSLESGGSYEQYF
CDR3 DNA: TGTGCCAGCAGCTTAGAAAGCGGGGGGTCCTACGAGCAGTACTTC

D gene: NA
V gene: TRBV4-3
clone size: NA
J gene: TRBJ2-7
CDR3 protein: CASSEKGGISYEQYF
CDR3 DNA: TGCGCCAGCAGCGAAAAGGGGGGGATCAGCTACGAGCAGTACTTC

D gene: TRBD1
V gene: TRBV6-6
clone size: NA
J gene: TRBJ1-1
CDR3 protein: CASIHGTGVVAFF
CDR3 DNA: TGTGCCAGCATCCACGGGACAGGGGTTGTGGCTTTCTTT

D gene: NA
V gene: TRBV7-9
clone size: NA
J gene: TRBJ2-7
CDR3 protein: CASSLSSEKQYF
CDR3 DNA: TGTGCCAGCAGCTTGTCTAGCGAAAAGCAGTACTTC

D gene: NA
V gene: TRBV15
clone size: NA
J gene: TRBJ1-1
CDR3 protein: CATSTGLEFRSREAFF
CDR3 DNA: TGTGCCACCAGCACAGGGTTAGAGTTTAGGAGCCGGGAAGCTTTCTTT

D gene: TRBD1
V gene: TRBV11-2
clone size: NA
J gene: TRBJ2-7
CDR3 protein: CASSPTGFYEQYF
CDR3 DNA: TGTGCCAGCAGCCCGACAGGGTTCTACGAGCAGTACTTC

D gene: NA
V gene: TRBV18
clone size: NA
J gene: TRBJ2-1
CDR3 protein: CASSPSSRGEQFF
CDR3 DNA: TGTGCCAGCTCTCCGTCTAGTCGCGGTGAGCAGTTCTTC

D gene: TRBD2
V gene: TRBV19
clone size: NA
J gene: TRBJ2-7
CDR3 protein: CASSIGSGAHSYEQYF
CDR3 DNA: TGTGCCAGTAGTATAGGAAGCGGGGCACACTCCTACGAGCAGTACTTC

D gene: TRBD2
V gene: TRBV9
clone size: NA
J gene: TRBJ2-3
CDR3 protein: CASSEGTSLNTDTQYF
CDR3 DNA: TGTGCCAGCAGCGAAGGGACTAGCCTTAACACAGATACGCAGTATTTT

D gene: NA
V gene: TRBV6-4
clone size: NA
J gene: TRBJ2-7
CDR3 protein: CASSDRYGEQYF
CDR3 DNA: TGTGCCAGCAGTGACCGGTACGGGGAGCAGTACTTC

D gene: TRBD1
V gene: TRBV5-1
clone size: NA
J gene: TRBJ1-1
CDR3 protein: CASSLTGDAEAFF
CDR3 DNA: TGCGCCAGCAGCTTGACAGGGGATGCTGAAGCTTTCTTT

D gene: NA
V gene: TRBV10-1
clone size: NA
J gene: TRBJ2-7
CDR3 protein: CASSESTGGGSYEQYF
CDR3 DNA: TGCGCCAGCAGTGAATCTACAGGGGGAGGGTCCTACGAGCAGTACTTC

D gene: TRBD2
V gene: TRBV27
clone size: NA
J gene: TRBJ2-1
CDR3 protein: CASSFSRGGRYYNEQFF
CDR3 DNA: TGTGCCAGCAGTTTCTCGCGGGGGGGCCGCTACTACAATGAGCAGTTCTTC

D gene: TRBD1
V gene: TRBV5-1
clone size: NA
J gene: TRBJ1-3
CDR3 protein: CASSSGDRAGNTIYF
CDR3 DNA: TGCGCCAGCAGCTCCGGGGACAGGGCCGGAAACACCATATATTTT

D gene: TRBD2
V gene: TRBV2
clone size: NA
J gene: TRBJ2-1
CDR3 protein: CASSGVTSGPGNEQFF
CDR3 DNA: TGTGCCAGCAGTGGTGTGACTAGCGGCCCGGGGAATGAGCAGTTCTTC

D gene: TRBD1
V gene: TRBV6-6
clone size: NA
J gene: TRBJ2-5
CDR3 protein: CASGGTETQYF
CDR3 DNA: TGTGCCTCAGGGGGTACCGAGACCCAGTACTTC

D gene: NA
V gene: TRBV6-5
clone size: NA
J gene: TRBJ2-7
CDR3 protein: CASRKAGTYEQYF
CDR3 DNA: TGTGCCAGCAGGAAAGCGGGTACCTACGAGCAGTACTTC

D gene: NA
V gene: TRBV7-2
clone size: NA
J gene: TRBJ2-5
CDR3 protein: CASRPDTQETQYF
CDR3 DNA: TGTGCCAGCAGACCGGACACCCAAGAGACCCAGTACTTC

D gene: NA
V gene: TRBV5-4
clone size: NA
J gene: TRBJ2-5
CDR3 protein: CASSLARDTQETQYF
CDR3 DNA: TGTGCCAGCAGCTTAGCCCGGGACACCCAAGAGACCCAGTACTTC

D gene: NA
V gene: TRBV6-1
clone size: NA
J gene: TRBJ1-5
CDR3 protein: CASSVDHRNQPQHF
CDR3 DNA: TGTGCCAGCAGTGTTGACCACAGAAATCAGCCCCAGCATTTT

D gene: NA
V gene: TRBV19
clone size: NA
J gene: TRBJ1-4
CDR3 protein: CASSSESAANEKLFF
CDR3 DNA: TGTGCCAGTAGTTCAGAGTCGGCGGCTAATGAAAAACTGTTTTTT

D gene: TRBD2
V gene: TRBV19
clone size: NA
J gene: TRBJ2-5
CDR3 protein: CASSSREGWQTQYF
CDR3 DNA: TGTGCCAGTAGTTCAAGGGAGGGTTGGCAGACCCAGTACTTC

D gene: NA
V gene: TRBV4-1
clone size: few
J gene: TRBJ1-1
CDR3 protein: CASSQDPVNTEAFF
CDR3 DNA: TGCGCCAGCAGCCAAGATCCGGTGAACACTGAAGCTTTCTTT

D gene: NA
V gene: TRBV5-1
clone size: NA
J gene: TRBJ2-7
CDR3 protein: CASSLAATRSYEQYF
CDR3 DNA: TGCGCCAGCAGCTTGGCCGCCACCCGGTCCTACGAGCAGTACTTC

D gene: NA
V gene: TRBV4-3
clone size: NA
J gene: TRBJ2-1
CDR3 protein: CASSQGSRGRDEQFF
CDR3 DNA: TGCGCCAGCAGCCAAGGATCCAGGGGACGGGATGAGCAGTTCTTC

D gene: NA
V gene: TRBV15
clone size: NA
J gene: TRBJ1-3
CDR3 protein: CATSRNTGTGNTIYF
CDR3 DNA: TGTGCCACCAGCAGAAATACAGGGACTGGAAACACCATATATTTT

D gene: TRBD1
V gene: TRBV25-1
clone size: NA
J gene: TRBJ2-7
CDR3 protein: CASTPGGRGYEQYF
CDR3 DNA: TGTGCCAGCACTCCAGGGGGCAGAGGGTACGAGCAGTACTTC

D gene: TRBD2
V gene: TRBV9
clone size: few
J gene: TRBJ2-1
CDR3 protein: CASSKGLAGYNEQFF
CDR3 DNA: TGTGCCAGCAGCAAGGGACTAGCGGGATACAATGAGCAGTTCTTC

D gene: TRBD1
V gene: TRBV27
clone size: NA
J gene: TRBJ2-7
CDR3 protein: CASSSLTGGYEQYF
CDR3 DNA: TGTGCCAGCAGTTCTCTGACAGGGGGCTACGAGCAGTACTTC

D gene: NA
V gene: TRBV28
clone size: NA
J gene: TRBJ1-1
CDR3 protein: CASTLRNTEAFF
CDR3 DNA: TGTGCCAGCACCCTACGGAACACTGAAGCTTTCTTT

D gene: NA
V gene: TRBV10-3
clone size: few
J gene: TRBJ1-4
CDR3 protein: CAISSTDRAKLFF
CDR3 DNA: TGTGCCATCAGCTCGACAGACCGGGCAAAACTGTTTTTT

D gene: NA
V gene: TRBV7-2
clone size: few
J gene: TRBJ2-1
CDR3 protein: CASSFRASTNEQFF
CDR3 DNA: TGTGCCAGCAGCTTCAGGGCAAGCACCAATGAGCAGTTCTTC

D gene: NA
V gene: TRBV30
clone size: few
J gene: TRBJ2-3
CDR3 protein: CAWRDLGGADTQYF
CDR3 DNA: TGTGCCTGGAGGGACCTCGGAGGCGCAGATACGCAGTATTTT

D gene: TRBD1
V gene: TRBV18
clone size: NA
J gene: TRBJ1-1
CDR3 protein: CASSPARQGTEAFF
CDR3 DNA: TGTGCCAGCTCACCGGCTCGACAGGGGACTGAAGCTTTCTTT

D gene: TRBD2
V gene: TRBV4-2
clone size: NA
J gene: TRBJ2-3
CDR3 protein: CASSPLADLSTDAQYF
CDR3 DNA: TGTGCCAGCAGCCCTCTAGCGGACCTGAGCACAGATGCGCAGTATTTT

D gene: TRBD1
V gene: TRBV5-1
clone size: NA
J gene: TRBJ2-7
CDR3 protein: CASTGGDRGGDEQYF
CDR3 DNA: TGCGCCAGCACCGGTGGGGACAGGGGGGGGGACGAGCAGTACTTC

D gene: NA
V gene: TRBV2
clone size: NA
J gene: TRBJ2-1
CDR3 protein: CASSAGRGAYNEQFF
CDR3 DNA: TGTGCCAGCAGTGCAGGCAGGGGAGCCTACAATGAGCAGTTCTTC

D gene: NA
V gene: TRBV18
clone size: NA
J gene: TRBJ2-7
CDR3 protein: CASSGGSYEQYF
CDR3 DNA: TGTGCCAGCTCCGGAGGCTCCTACGAGCAGTACTTC

D gene: TRBD2
V gene: TRBV7-9
clone size: NA
J gene: TRBJ2-7
CDR3 protein: CASSPWAGGPGEQYF
CDR3 DNA: TGTGCCAGCAGCCCGTGGGCGGGAGGGCCCGGCGAGCAGTACTTC

D gene: TRBD1
V gene: TRBV28
clone size: NA
J gene: TRBJ1-5
CDR3 protein: CASSRQGPNQPQHF
CDR3 DNA: TGTGCCAGCAGTCGACAGGGTCCAAATCAGCCCCAGCATTTT

D gene: NA
V gene: TRBV28
clone size: NA
J gene: TRBJ2-7
CDR3 protein: CASSRTGKYEQYF
CDR3 DNA: TGTGCCAGCAGTCGTACAGGGAAATACGAGCAGTACTTC

D gene: NA
V gene: TRBV6-5
clone size: NA
J gene: TRBJ2-3
CDR3 protein: CASSPLGGTDTQYF
CDR3 DNA: TGTGCCAGCAGTCCCCTGGGCGGCACAGATACGCAGTATTTT

D gene: TRBD2
V gene: TRBV7-9
clone size: NA
J gene: TRBJ2-7
CDR3 protein: CASSPPRTSSYEQYF
CDR3 DNA: TGTGCCAGCAGCCCCCCGAGGACTAGCTCCTACGAGCAGTACTTC

D gene: NA
V gene: TRBV7-2
clone size: NA
J gene: TRBJ2-7
CDR3 protein: CASSSEPTSYEQYF
CDR3 DNA: TGTGCCAGCAGCTCAGAACCGACTAGTTACGAGCAGTACTTC

D gene: NA
V gene: TRBV28
clone size: few
J gene: TRBJ1-1
CDR3 protein: CASRPTGNTEAFF
CDR3 DNA: TGTGCCAGCAGGCCGACAGGTAACACTGAAGCTTTCTTT

D gene: NA
V gene: TRBV11-3
clone size: NA
J gene: TRBJ2-1
CDR3 protein: CASSSTGGWNEQFF
CDR3 DNA: TGTGCCAGCAGCTCCACTGGAGGGTGGAATGAGCAGTTCTTC

D gene: TRBD2
V gene: TRBV28
clone size: NA
J gene: TRBJ2-7
CDR3 protein: CASKTPGLAGENSYEQYF
CDR3 DNA: TGTGCCAGCAAGACCCCCGGACTAGCGGGAGAGAATTCCTACGAGCAGTACTTC

D gene: NA
V gene: TRBV11-3
clone size: few
J gene: TRBJ1-3
CDR3 protein: CASSLAGVTGNTIYF
CDR3 DNA: TGTGCCAGCAGCTTAGCAGGGGTGACGGGAAACACCATATATTTT

D gene: NA
V gene: TRBV7-9
clone size: NA
J gene: TRBJ2-2
CDR3 protein: CASRRDSLVDGELFF
CDR3 DNA: TGTGCCAGCAGACGCGACTCACTAGTAGACGGGGAGCTGTTTTTT

D gene: TRBD1
V gene: TRBV6-5
clone size: NA
J gene: TRBJ2-2
CDR3 protein: CASRSRDRRTGELFF
CDR3 DNA: TGTGCCAGCAGGAGCCGGGACAGAAGGACCGGGGAGCTGTTTTTT

D gene: TRBD1
V gene: TRBV10-1
clone size: once
J gene: TRBJ1-4
CDR3 protein: CASSRDRGRNEKLFF
CDR3 DNA: TGCGCCAGCAGCCGGGACAGGGGTCGTAATGAAAAACTGTTTTTT

D gene: TRBD1
V gene: TRBV28
clone size: NA
J gene: TRBJ2-7
CDR3 protein: CASSSGGPSSYEQYF
CDR3 DNA: TGTGCCAGCAGCTCAGGGGGCCCTAGCTCCTACGAGCAGTACTTC